This T cell receptor beta chain was retrieved from a study of blood T cell repertoires in COVID-19. In the original processing: Cell counts per sample came from amplifying reference gene primers. The repertoire was sequenced with immunoSEQ multiplex PCR; TCRdb's copy has only in-frame clones and lacks some. V and J calls and clone size are as listed in that table; D and trimming were resolved from the DNA. This sample has tens of thousands of clones, with about 84% found just once. This CDR3 comprises 14 residues. V was clipped by 2 bases and J by 2 bases, with 10 bases between them. CDR1 KGHSH and CDR2 LQKENI come from the germline V gene.

This clonotype originated in a man aged 55 to 70 with acute or convalescent COVID-19. V usage is TRBV18 and J usage is TRBJ2-7; no clear D. Material: peripheral blood. The DNA of the CDR3 is TGTGCCAGCTCACCAGACTCACGTCCCTACGAGCAGTACTTC. Protein: CASSPDSRPYEQYF.